The T cell receptor (beta chain) described here comes from a study of PD-L1 blockade in urothelial cancer. For the study at large: Administration of atezolizumab to patients began at some point between 2013 and 2014, at 1,200 mg intravenously every 3 weeks. After treatment start, blood was analyzed at 3 weeks (second dose) and at 6 weeks.

In regard to this clone: Its specificity is not known.

Regarding time point: pretreatment peripheral blood. Study-level results: For durable-benefit patients, tumor-associated blood clones expanded more at 3 weeks.

Spiked synthetic TCR analogs estimated absolute template abundance per PCR. This table comes from immunoSEQ multiplex PCR, and its TCRdb copy is limited to in-frame clones, with some not included. The table has more than 75,000 clones, 65% to 85% seen once; the top ten hold around 2.1%. The germline CDR1 and CDR2 sequences are MNHEY and SMNVEV (reference sequence). The CDR3 loop spans 15 amino acids. Between the trimmed V and J ends, which lost 3 bases and 4 bases, there was a span of 15 bases. This chain links TRBV27 with TRBJ1-2; D gene ambiguous. The sample consisted of PBMCs, taken around atezolizumab (anti-PD-L1) treatment. This clonotype originated in a man between 60 and 75 years old with urothelial cancer. As DNA, the CDR3 is TGTGCCAGCAGTTTTGGTGCACTTCCAGGCTATGGCTACACCTTC. It yields the protein CASSFGALPGYGYTF.